These T cell receptor beta chains were read from a single sample in a study of shared T cell receptors in the human thymus. Profiled with immunoSEQ multiplex PCR; TCRdb holds only in-frame clones, not every one. The sample gives tens of thousands of clones, 90% to 95% of which show up once; about 0.036% is in the top ten. The sequenced sample consisted of thymocytes. Receptor source: a human donor. Each CDR3 is given with its conserved first and last residue. The D gene is left open where the match is weak. Rows may omit the clone size; those that give it use once, few, many or a size class.

>TRBV30|.|.|TRBJ2-5
CAWSVESKLETQYF
TGTGCCTGGAGTGTAGAGAGTAAACTTGAGACCCAGTACTTC
>TRBV19|.|.|TRBJ1-4
CATSTGGSNEKLFF
TGTGCCACCTCAACCGGGGGCTCGAATGAAAAACTGTTTTTT
>TRBV19|.|.|TRBJ2-3
CASSISPSLDTQYF
TGTGCCAGTAGTATCTCCCCGTCCCTAGATACGCAGTATTTT
>TRBV19|.|.|TRBJ1-2
CASREPIADPNYGYTF
TGTGCCAGTAGAGAGCCTATTGCCGATCCTAACTATGGCTACACCTTC
>TRBV29-1|TRBD2|.|TRBJ2-3
CSVKGGLAGGTDTQYF
TGCAGCGTTAAAGGCGGGCTAGCGGGGGGCACAGATACGCAGTATTTT
>TRBV11-2|.|.|TRBJ2-6
CASSLERGLRQASGANVLTF
TGTGCCAGCAGCTTAGAGAGGGGCCTAAGACAGGCCTCTGGGGCCAACGTCCTGACTTTC
>TRBV5-1|TRBD1|.|TRBJ2-2
CASSLAILHSPGTGVGELFF
TGCGCCAGCAGCTTGGCGATCCTCCACTCGCCCGGGACAGGGGTAGGGGAGCTGTTTTTT
>TRBV6-6|.|once|TRBJ2-3
CASSYGSRGADTQYF
TGTGCCAGCAGTTACGGCTCCCGAGGCGCAGATACGCAGTATTTT
>TRBV6-5|.|.|TRBJ1-1
CASSRENRVRIEAFF
TGTGCCAGCAGCCGAGAAAACAGGGTCAGGATTGAAGCTTTCTTT
>TRBV7-2|TRBD1|.|TRBJ2-3
CASSLGQGASDTQYF
TGTGCCAGCAGCTTAGGTCAGGGGGCGTCAGATACGCAGTATTTT
>TRBV19|TRBD1|.|TRBJ1-1
CASSIGDRPTNTEAFF
TGTGCCAGTAGTATAGGGGACAGGCCCACCAACACTGAAGCTTTCTTT
>TRBV5-6|.|.|TRBJ1-4
CASSSNTRDFPTNEKLFF
TGTGCCAGCAGTTCGAATACCAGGGATTTTCCAACTAATGAAAAACTGTTTTTT
>TRBV4-3|TRBD2|.|TRBJ2-5
CASSQACQRGAQETQYF
TGCGCCAGCAGCCAAGCTTGCCAGCGGGGGGCCCAAGAGACCCAGTACTTC
>TRBV4-2|.|.|TRBJ1-5
CASSQDIGGHNQPQHF
TGTGCCAGCAGCCAAGATATTGGGGGTCACAATCAGCCCCAGCATTTT